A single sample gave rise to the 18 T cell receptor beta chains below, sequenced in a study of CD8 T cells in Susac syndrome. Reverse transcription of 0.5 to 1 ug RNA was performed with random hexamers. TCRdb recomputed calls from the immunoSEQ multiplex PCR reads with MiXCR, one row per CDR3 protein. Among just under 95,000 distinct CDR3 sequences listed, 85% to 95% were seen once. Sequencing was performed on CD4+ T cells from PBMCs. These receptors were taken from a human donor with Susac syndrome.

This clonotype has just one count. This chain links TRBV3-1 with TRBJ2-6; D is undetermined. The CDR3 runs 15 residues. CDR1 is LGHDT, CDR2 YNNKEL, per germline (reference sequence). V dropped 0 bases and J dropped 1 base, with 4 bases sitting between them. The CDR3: CASSQDTSGANVLTF. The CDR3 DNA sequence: TGTGCCAGCAGCCAAGATACTTCTGGGGCCAACGTCCTGACTTTC.

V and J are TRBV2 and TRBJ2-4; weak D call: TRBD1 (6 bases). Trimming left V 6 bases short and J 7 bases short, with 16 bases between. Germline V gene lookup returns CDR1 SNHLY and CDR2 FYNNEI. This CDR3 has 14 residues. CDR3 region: CASRVTGFGNIQYF. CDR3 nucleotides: TGTGCCAGCAGGGTTACAGGGTTTGGGAACATTCAGTACTTC.

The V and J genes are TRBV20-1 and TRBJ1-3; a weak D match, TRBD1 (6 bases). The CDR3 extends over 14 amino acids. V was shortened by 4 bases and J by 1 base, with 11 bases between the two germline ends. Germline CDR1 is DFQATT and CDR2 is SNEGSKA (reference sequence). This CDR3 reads CSANTGRSGNTIYF. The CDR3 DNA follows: TGCAGTGCTAACACAGGGCGGTCTGGAAACACCATATATTTT.

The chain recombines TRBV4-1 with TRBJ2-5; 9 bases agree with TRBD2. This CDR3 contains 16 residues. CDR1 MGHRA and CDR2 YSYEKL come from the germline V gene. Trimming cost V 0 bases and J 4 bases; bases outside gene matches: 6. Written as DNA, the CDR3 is TGCGCCAGCAGCCAAGAGGAGTCTAGCGGGGTAGAGACCCAGTACTTC. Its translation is CASSQEESSGVETQYF.

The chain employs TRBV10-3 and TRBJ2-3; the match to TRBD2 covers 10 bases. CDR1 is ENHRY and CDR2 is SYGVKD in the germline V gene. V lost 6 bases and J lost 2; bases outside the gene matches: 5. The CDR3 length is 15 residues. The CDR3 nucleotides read TGTGCCATCAGGGCAGCGGGGGGGATCACAGATACGCAGTATTTT. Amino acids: CAIRAAGGITDTQYF.

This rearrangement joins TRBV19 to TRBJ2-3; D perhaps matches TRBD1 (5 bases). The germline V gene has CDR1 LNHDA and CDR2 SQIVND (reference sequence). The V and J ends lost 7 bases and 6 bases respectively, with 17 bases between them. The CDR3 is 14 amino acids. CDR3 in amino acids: CASTLAGSSDTQYF. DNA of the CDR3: TGTGCCAGTACCCTCGCAGGGTCGTCCGATACGCAGTATTTT.

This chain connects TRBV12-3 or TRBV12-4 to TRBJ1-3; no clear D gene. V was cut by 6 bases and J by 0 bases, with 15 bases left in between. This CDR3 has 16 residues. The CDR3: CASRPRSVSSGNTIYF. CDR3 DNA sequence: TGTGCCAGCAGGCCTAGGTCGGTTAGCTCTGGAAACACCATATATTTT.

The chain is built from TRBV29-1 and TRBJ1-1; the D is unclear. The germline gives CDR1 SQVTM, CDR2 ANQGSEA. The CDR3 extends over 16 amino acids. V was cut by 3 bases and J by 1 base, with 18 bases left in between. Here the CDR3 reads CSVDPVKDGPNTEAFF. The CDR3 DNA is TGCAGCGTTGACCCAGTGAAAGACGGCCCGAACACTGAAGCTTTCTTT.

The CDR3 nucleotides read TGTGCCAGCAGCCCGTTTGGAGATAATTCACCCCTCCACTTT. It translates to CASSPFGDNSPLHF. The chain joins TRBV3-1 to TRBJ1-6; D gene ambiguous. This CDR3 comprises 14 residues. The germline V and J ends were trimmed by 4 bases and 5 bases, with 9 bases remaining between them. Germline-derived CDR1 and CDR2 are LGHDT and YNNKEL (reference sequence).

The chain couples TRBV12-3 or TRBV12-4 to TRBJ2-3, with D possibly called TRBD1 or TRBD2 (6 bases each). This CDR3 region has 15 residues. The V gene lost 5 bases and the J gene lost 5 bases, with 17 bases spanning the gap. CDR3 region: CASSGGGAGEDTQYF. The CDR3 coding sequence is TGTGCCAGCAGTGGGGGCGGGGCTGGGGAAGATACGCAGTATTTT.

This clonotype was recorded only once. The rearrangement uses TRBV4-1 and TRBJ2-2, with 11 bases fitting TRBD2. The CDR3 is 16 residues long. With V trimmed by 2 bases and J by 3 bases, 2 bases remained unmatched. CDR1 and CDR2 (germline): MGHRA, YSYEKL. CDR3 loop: CASSQSSGGHTGELFF. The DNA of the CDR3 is TGCGCCAGCAGCCAATCTAGCGGGGGGCACACCGGGGAGCTGTTTTTT.

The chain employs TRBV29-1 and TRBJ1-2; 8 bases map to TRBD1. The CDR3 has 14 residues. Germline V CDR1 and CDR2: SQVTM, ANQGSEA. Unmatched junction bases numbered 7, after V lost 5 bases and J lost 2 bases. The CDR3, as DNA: TGCAGCGTTACCGGGACAGGAAGAAACTATGGCTACACCTTC. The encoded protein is CSVTGTGRNYGYTF.

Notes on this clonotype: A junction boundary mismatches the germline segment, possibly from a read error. The CDR3 reads CASRGTGVF. The CDR3 DNA follows: TGTGCCAGTAGGGGGACAGGAGTTTTT. This chain joins TRBV19 and TRBJ1-4, with 8 bases identical to TRBD1. There are 9 residues in the CDR3. Germline V gene data show CDR1 as LNHDA and CDR2 as SQIVND (reference sequence). Supplemented by reference TRBV19 and TRBJ1-4, the full variable domain reads DGGITQSPKYLFRKEGQNVTLSCEQNLNHDAMYWYRQDPGQGLRLIYYSQIVNDFQKGDIAEGYSVSREKKESFPLTVTSAQKNPTAFYLCASRGTGVFGSGTQLSVL.

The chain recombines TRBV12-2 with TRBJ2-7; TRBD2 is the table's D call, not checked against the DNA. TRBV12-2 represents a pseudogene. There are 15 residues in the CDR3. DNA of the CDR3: TGTGCAAGTCGCTTACTTAGCGGGGGGGAGGACGAGCAGTACTTC. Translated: CASRLLSGGEDEQYF.

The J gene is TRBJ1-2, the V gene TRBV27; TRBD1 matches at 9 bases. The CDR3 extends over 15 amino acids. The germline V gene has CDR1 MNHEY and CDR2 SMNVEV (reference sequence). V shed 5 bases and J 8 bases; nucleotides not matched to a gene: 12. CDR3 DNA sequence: TGTGCCAGCAGTAGACAGGGGGAGCAGTTGATGGGCTACACCTTC. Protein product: CASSRQGEQLMGYTF.

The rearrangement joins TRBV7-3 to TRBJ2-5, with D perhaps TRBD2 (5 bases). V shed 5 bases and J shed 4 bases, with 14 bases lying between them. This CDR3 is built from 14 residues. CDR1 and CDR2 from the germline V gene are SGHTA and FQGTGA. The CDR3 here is CASSPQPSSETQYF. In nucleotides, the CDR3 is TGTGCCAGCAGCCCGCAGCCTAGCTCAGAGACCCAGTACTTC.

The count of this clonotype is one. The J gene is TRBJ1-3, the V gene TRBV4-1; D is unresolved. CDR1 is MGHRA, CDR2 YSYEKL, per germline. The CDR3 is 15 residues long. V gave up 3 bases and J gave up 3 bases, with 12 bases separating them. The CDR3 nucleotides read TGCGCCAGCAGCCAGGACCCGGGTGGTGGAAACACCATATATTTT. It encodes CASSQDPGGGNTIYF.

The CDR3 DNA sequence: TGCGCCAGCAGCTTGGCAGGGGAGACCGGGGAGCTGTTTTTT. Translated: CASSLAGETGELFF. The rearrangement uses TRBV5-1 and TRBJ2-2, with D possibly being TRBD1 (6 bases). Germline-derived CDR1 and CDR2 are SGHRS and YFSETQ. This CDR3 is built from 14 residues. Trimming removed 0 bases from V and 5 bases from J, with 8 bases in between. The full variable domain, with the rest looked up from reference TRBV5-1 and TRBJ2-2, is KAGVTQTPRYLIKTRGQQVTLSCSPISGHRSVSWYQQTPGQGLQFLFEYFSETQRNKGNFPGRFSGRQFSNSRSEMNVSTLELGDSALYLCASSLAGETGELFFGEGSRLTVL.